Each of the 29 T cell receptor beta chains below was sequenced from the same sample in a study of blood T cell repertoires in COVID-19. The method was immunoSEQ multiplex PCR; TCRdb's version includes in-frame clones alone and lacks a portion of them. Of 450,000 to 500,000 clones listed, 80% to 90% were seen once; the top ten hold about 3%. Sequences were obtained from peripheral blood. The source is a human donor in a cohort sampled during active COVID-19.

The chain recombines TRBV7-2 with TRBJ2-2; no clear D. Germline V gene data show CDR1 as SGHTA and CDR2 as FQGNSA. The CDR3 length is 15 residues. V lost 7 bases and J 2 bases, leaving 14 bases between the germline ends. The CDR3 coding sequence is TGTGCCAGCACGAGAAGCGTAAGAAACACCGGGGAGCTGTTTTTT. Its protein is CASTRSVRNTGELFF.

This clone was found once. CDR3 loop: CAWTPGVRGYTF. In DNA form, the CDR3 reads TGTGCCTGGACCCCCGGGGTCCGGGGCTACACCTTC. V is TRBV30 and J is TRBJ1-2, with D unresolved. The germline CDR1 and CDR2 sequences are GTSNPN and SVGIG (reference sequence). V lost 4 bases and J lost 8, with 14 bases in between. The CDR3 sequence is 12 residues long.

The rearrangement links TRBV5-6 to TRBJ2-6; D is unresolved. Trimming stripped 5 bases from V and 2 bases from J, with 11 bases between. Germline CDR1 is SGHDT and CDR2 is YYEEEE. The CDR3 is made up of 15 amino acids. This chain's CDR3 is CASSTNRAGANVLTF. In DNA, the CDR3 is TGTGCCAGCAGTACCAACAGAGCTGGGGCCAACGTCCTGACTTTC.

DNA of the CDR3: TGTGCCAGTAGTACCGGGACAGGGGGCTCAGATACGCAGTATTTT. Its protein product is CASSTGTGGSDTQYF. The chain uses TRBV19 and TRBJ2-3; 12 nucleotides agree with TRBD1. Per the germline V gene, CDR1 is LNHDA and CDR2 is SQIVND (reference sequence). The length of the CDR3 is 15 residues. After removal of 4 bases from V and 4 bases from J, the junction contained 3 bases not matched to a gene.

This clone was detected only once. This sequence joins TRBV5-4 and TRBJ2-5; the match to TRBD1 covers 8 bases. CDR1 is SGHNT and CDR2 is YYREEE in the germline V gene (reference sequence). The ends lost 7 bases at V and 4 bases at J; junction bases unmatched: 15. CDR3 length equals 16 residues. The CDR3: CASSLPGGQQRETQYF. The CDR3 coding sequence is TGTGCCAGCTCCTTACCAGGGGGCCAACAAAGAGAGACCCAGTACTTC.

This sequence joins TRBV6-5 and TRBJ1-1, with 8 bases matching TRBD1. This CDR3 comprises 14 residues. The germline V gene has CDR1 MNHEY and CDR2 SVGAGI. V lost 6 bases and J lost 1; bases outside the gene matches: 4. The CDR3 sequence is CASRTGAGNTEAFF. The CDR3 nucleotides read TGTGCCAGCAGGACAGGGGCGGGGAACACTGAAGCTTTCTTT.

This chain connects TRBV27 to TRBJ2-5; perhaps TRBD1 as D (6 bases). From germline, CDR1 is MNHEY and CDR2 SMNVEV (reference sequence). Trimming cost V 8 bases and J 5 bases, with 18 bases left between them. The CDR3 has 14 residues. CDR3 loop: CASRPQGFSETQYF. CDR3 DNA: TGTGCCAGCCGACCACAGGGTTTTTCGGAGACCCAGTACTTC.

The gene calls are TRBV10-3 and TRBJ2-2; weak D call: TRBD2 (6 bases). Per germline, CDR1 ENHRY and CDR2 SYGVKD. The length of the CDR3 is 16 residues. The V and J ends lost 2 bases and 1 base respectively, with 11 bases between them. The CDR3 DNA follows: TGTGCCATCAGTGAGGGTGGAGGGCGGAACACCGGGGAGCTGTTTTTT. Translation: CAISEGGGRNTGELFF.

This clone was found a few times. The rearrangement uses TRBV7-3 and TRBJ1-6; no clear D gene. The CDR3 sequence is 13 residues long. V dropped 3 bases and J dropped 10 bases, with 10 bases sitting between them. In germline, CDR1 is SGHTA, CDR2 FQGTGA. This chain's CDR3 is CASSFGVESPLHF. The CDR3 bases are TGTGCCAGCAGCTTCGGGGTGGAATCACCCCTCCACTTT.

This rearrangement joins TRBV24-1 to TRBJ1-1; D call uncertain. CDR3 length: 12 residues. V was cut by 8 bases and J by 5 bases, with 11 bases left in between. The germline gives CDR1 KGHDR, CDR2 SFDVKD. The CDR3 region has the DNA TGTGCCACCAAGAGAGGGCGTACTGAAGCTTTCTTT. Translated: CATKRGRTEAFF.

The chain joins TRBV28 to TRBJ2-1, with no clear D. The CDR3 extends over 14 amino acids. Germline V gives CDR1 MDHEN, CDR2 SYDVKM. Trimming took 1 base from V and 9 from J, leaving 13 bases between them. Written as DNA, the CDR3 is TGTGCCAGCAGTTTATTCCCTAGTGTGGGTGAGCAGTTCTTC. Translation gives CASSLFPSVGEQFF.

The chain recombines TRBV7-9 with TRBJ2-7; TRBD2 might be the D (6 bases). Germline assignment: CDR1 SEHNR and CDR2 FQNEAQ (reference sequence). The V gene lost 5 bases and the J gene lost 5 bases, with 16 bases spanning the gap. There are 14 residues in the CDR3. CDR3 DNA: TGTGCCAGCAGCCCTGGGGCGGGAAGCGACGAGCAGTACTTC. It codes for CASSPGAGSDEQYF.

The rearrangement joins TRBV29-1 to TRBJ2-7, with 7 nucleotides matching TRBD2. The CDR3 sequence is 13 residues long. J gave up 3 bases and V 4 bases, and 6 bases lay outside the gene matches. Germline V lookup: CDR1 SQVTM, CDR2 ANQGSEA. CDR3 DNA: TGCAGCGTTGGCGCTAGCGGAGTCTACGAGCAGTACTTC. It translates to CSVGASGVYEQYF.

This clone was seen repeatedly, ten times or more. V usage is TRBV6-5 and J usage is TRBJ1-1, with D possibly TRBD1 on 6 matching bases. The germline CDR1 and CDR2 sequences are MNHEY and SVGAGI. V lost 6 bases and J 5 bases, leaving 16 bases between the germline ends. The CDR3 consists of 14 residues. CDR3 residues: CASSPGTMRTEAFF. The CDR3 DNA sequence: TGTGCCAGCAGCCCCGGGACAATGAGGACTGAAGCTTTCTTT.

The chain recombines TRBV30 with TRBJ2-2, with D possibly matching TRBD1 (6 bases). Germline assignment: CDR1 GTSNPN and CDR2 SVGIG (reference sequence). The CDR3 length is 14 residues. The ends were cut back, 2 bases at V and 3 bases at J, with 10 bases in the middle. The CDR3 nucleotides read TGTGCCTGGAGTCGACAGGTAGACACCGGGGAGCTGTTTTTT. Translated: CAWSRQVDTGELFF.

The genes are TRBV29-1 and TRBJ2-7, with 11 bases identical to TRBD1. The length of the CDR3 is 15 residues. V lost 3 bases and J lost 5; bases outside the gene matches: 9. Germline V gene data show CDR1 as SQVTM and CDR2 as ANQGSEA. The CDR3 DNA reads TGCAGCGTTGAGGGACGGACAGGGGGCGGCGACGAGCAGTACTTC. Protein product: CSVEGRTGGGDEQYF.

The chain uses TRBV2 and TRBJ2-1; TRBD2 matches at 7 bases. Germline V gives CDR1 SNHLY, CDR2 FYNNEI. Trimming took 6 bases from V and 7 from J; bases not matched to a gene: 12. This CDR3 contains 15 residues. CDR3 DNA sequence: TGTGCCAGCAGCCTCGGCGGGAGAGACAAAAATGAGCAGTTCTTC. It translates to CASSLGGRDKNEQFF.

This chain uses TRBV19 with TRBJ1-1; D is uncertain. In germline, CDR1 is LNHDA, CDR2 SQIVND (reference sequence). Trimming left V 7 bases short and J 1 base short, with 10 bases between. The CDR3 runs 13 residues. CDR3 DNA: TGTGCCAGTACCCTCTCCTGGAACACTGAAGCTTTCTTT. Protein product: CASTLSWNTEAFF. Full variable domain (remainder filled in from reference TRBV19 and TRBJ1-1): DGGITQSPKYLFRKEGQNVTLSCEQNLNHDAMYWYRQDPGQGLRLIYYSQIVNDFQKGDIAEGYSVSREKKESFPLTVTSAQKNPTAFYLCASTLSWNTEAFFGQGTRLTVV.

V is TRBV12-5 and J is TRBJ2-6, with a tentative D call TRBD1 (6 bases). Trimming took 5 bases from V and 0 from J, leaving 14 bases between them. Germline V lookup: CDR1 LGHNT, CDR2 FRNRAP. The CDR3 loop spans 17 amino acids. This CDR3 is CASGAGTLRSGANVLTF. As DNA, the CDR3 is TGTGCTAGTGGTGCCGGGACACTACGCTCTGGGGCCAACGTCCTGACTTTC.

The chain couples TRBV4-2 to TRBJ2-2; 11 positions match TRBD2. Losses at the gene ends were 4 bases for V and 4 bases for J; bases not matched to a gene: 5. The CDR3 sequence is 16 residues long. The germline V gene encodes CDR1 LGHNA and CDR2 YNFKEQ. The CDR3 bases are TGTGCCAGCAGCCTCACTAGCGGGAGTAGCACCGGGGAGCTGTTTTTT. Translated, it gives CASSLTSGSSTGELFF.

The chain is built from TRBV11-1 and TRBJ2-1; TRBD1 aligns across 7 bases. Germline trimming cut 4 bases from V and 10 bases from J; bases unmatched to any gene: 10. The CDR3 consists of 14 residues. Germline V CDR1 and CDR2: SGHAT, FQDESV (reference sequence). The CDR3 bases are TGTGCCAGCAGCTCACGTTACAGGGGTTGGGAGCAGTTCTTC. Translating it yields CASSSRYRGWEQFF.

CDR3 in DNA: TGTGCCAGCAGCGAAAACACAGCAACTAATGAAAAACTGTTTTTT. Its translation is CASSENTATNEKLFF. The V gene is TRBV7-6, the J gene TRBJ1-4; D not resolved. Germline CDR1 SGHVS, CDR2 FNYEAQ. V lost 5 bases and J 0 bases, leaving 10 bases between the germline ends. The CDR3 contains 15 residues.

J is TRBJ1-1 and V is TRBV3-1 (or the pseudogene TRBV3-2); weak D call: TRBD1 (5 bases). CDR1 and CDR2 from the germline V gene are LGHDT and YNNKEL (reference sequence). V lost 0 bases to trimming and J lost 5 bases, with 13 bases between them. CDR3 length: 15 residues. The CDR3 bases are TGTGCCAGCAGCCAAGATTCAGGGAGGGAGACTGAAGCTTTCTTT. Its protein is CASSQDSGRETEAFF.

In the case of this clone: A read error may produce the germline difference seen at one junction end. The chain carries TRBV2 and TRBJ1-1, with D perhaps TRBD1 (6 bases). Germline V gene data show CDR1 as SNHLY and CDR2 as FYNNEI. The CDR3 spans 14 residues. Here the CDR3 DNA reads TGTGCCAGCATTGAAAGGGGGTTAAGCACTGAAGCTTTCTTT. Translating gives CASIERGLSTEAFF.

V and J are TRBV7-9 and TRBJ1-4; D remains unclear. V lost 1 base, J lost 8 bases, and 14 bases lay in between. This CDR3 spans 15 amino acids. The germline V gene encodes CDR1 SEHNR and CDR2 FQNEAQ (reference sequence). The CDR3 sequence: CASSLGTGWREKLFF. Written as DNA, the CDR3 is TGTGCCAGCAGCTTAGGTACCGGGTGGAGAGAAAAACTGTTTTTT.

V usage is TRBV5-5 and J usage is TRBJ1-5, with D perhaps matching TRBD1 (6 bases). The CDR3 loop spans 14 amino acids. The germline gives CDR1 SGHKS, CDR2 YYEKEE (reference sequence). Trimming removed 4 bases from V and 6 bases from J, with 14 bases in between. The DNA of the CDR3 is TGTGCCAGCAGCGGAACGACAGGTTCTCAGCCCCAGCATTTT. This translates into CASSGTTGSQPQHF.

J is TRBJ2-2 and V is TRBV27; 9 bases agree with TRBD2. The germline V gene encodes CDR1 MNHEY and CDR2 SMNVEV (reference sequence). This CDR3 region has 17 residues. The V gene end was trimmed by 0 bases and the J gene end by 7 bases; junction bases not matched to a gene: 9. The CDR3 region is CASSLSAAGGPFGELFF. DNA for the CDR3: TGTGCCAGCAGTTTATCCGCGGCGGGAGGGCCATTCGGGGAGCTGTTTTTT.

As regards this clone: One end of the junction varies from germline; a read error may be responsible. CDR3 region: CASSLSGSPNEQFF. The CDR3 DNA is TGTGCTAGCAGCTTAAGCGGGAGCCCAAATGAGCAGTTCTTC. This rearrangement joins TRBV7-7 to TRBJ2-1; 8 nucleotides match TRBD2. Germline V gene sequence: CDR1 SSHAT, CDR2 FNYEAQ (reference sequence). CDR3 length: 14 amino acids.

J is TRBJ2-1 and V is TRBV16; tentative D call: TRBD1 (6 bases). Trimming left V 0 bases short and J 7 bases short, with 16 bases between. The CDR3 totals 16 residues. CDR1 is KGHSY, CDR2 FQNENV, per germline. The CDR3: CASSQSGRGIRNEQFF. The CDR3 DNA reads TGTGCCAGCAGCCAATCTGGCAGGGGCATTAGGAATGAGCAGTTCTTC.